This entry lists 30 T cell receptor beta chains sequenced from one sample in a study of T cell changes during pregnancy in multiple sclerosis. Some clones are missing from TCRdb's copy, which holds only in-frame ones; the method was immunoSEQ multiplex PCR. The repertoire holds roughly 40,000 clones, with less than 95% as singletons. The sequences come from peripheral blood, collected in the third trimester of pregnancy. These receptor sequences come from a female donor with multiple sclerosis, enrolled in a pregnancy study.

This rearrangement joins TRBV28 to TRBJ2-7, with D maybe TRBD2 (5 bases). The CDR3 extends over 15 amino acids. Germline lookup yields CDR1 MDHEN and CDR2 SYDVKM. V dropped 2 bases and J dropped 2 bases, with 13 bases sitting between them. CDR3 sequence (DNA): TGTGCCAGCAGTTTAGGTAGCGCAATTGCCTACGAGCAGTACTTC. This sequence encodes CASSLGSAIAYEQYF. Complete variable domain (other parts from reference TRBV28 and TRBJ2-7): DVKVTQSSRYLVKRTGEKVFLECVQDMDHENMFWYRQDPGLGLRLIYFSYDVKMKEKGDIPEGYSVSREKKERFSLILESASTNQTSMYLCASSLGSAIAYEQYFGPGTRLTVT.

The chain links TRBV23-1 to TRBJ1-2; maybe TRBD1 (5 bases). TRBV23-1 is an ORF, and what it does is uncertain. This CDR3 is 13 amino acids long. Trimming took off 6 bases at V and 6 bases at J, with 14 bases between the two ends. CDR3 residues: CASSRKGANGYTF. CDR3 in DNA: TGCGCCAGCAGCAGAAAAGGGGCGAATGGCTACACCTTC.

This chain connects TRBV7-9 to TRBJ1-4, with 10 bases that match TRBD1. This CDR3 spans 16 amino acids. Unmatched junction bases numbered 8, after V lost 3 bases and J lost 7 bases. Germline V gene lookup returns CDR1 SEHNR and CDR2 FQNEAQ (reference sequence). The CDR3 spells CASSFADRGQGEKLFF. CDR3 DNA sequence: TGTGCCAGCAGCTTCGCCGACAGGGGGCAGGGTGAAAAACTGTTTTTT. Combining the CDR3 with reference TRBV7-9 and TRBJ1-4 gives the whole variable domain DTGVSQNPRHKITKRGQNVTFRCDPISEHNRLYWYRQTLGQGPEFLTYFQNEAQLEKSRLLSDRFSAERPKGSFSTLEIQRTEQGDSAMYLCASSFADRGQGEKLFFGSGTQLSVL.

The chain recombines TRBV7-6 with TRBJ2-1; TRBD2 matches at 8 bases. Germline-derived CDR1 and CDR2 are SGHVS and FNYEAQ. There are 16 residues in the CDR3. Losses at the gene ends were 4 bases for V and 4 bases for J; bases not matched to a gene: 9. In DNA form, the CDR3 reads TGTGCCAGCAGCTCATACCCGGGGGGGCGTTACAATGAGCAGTTCTTC. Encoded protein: CASSSYPGGRYNEQFF. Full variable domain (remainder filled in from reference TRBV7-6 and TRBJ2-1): GAGVSQSPRYKVTKRGQDVALRCDPISGHVSLYWYRQALGQGPEFLTYFNYEAQQDKSGLPNDRFSAERPEGSISTLTIQRTEQRDSAMYRCASSSYPGGRYNEQFFGPGTRLTVL.

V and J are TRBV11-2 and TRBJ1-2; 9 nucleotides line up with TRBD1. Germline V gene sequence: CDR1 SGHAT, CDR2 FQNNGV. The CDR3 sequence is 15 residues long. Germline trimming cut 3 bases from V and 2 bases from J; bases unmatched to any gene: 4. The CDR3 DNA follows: TGTGCCAGCAGCTTCAACAGGGGGCACAACTATGGCTACACCTTC. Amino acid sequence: CASSFNRGHNYGYTF.

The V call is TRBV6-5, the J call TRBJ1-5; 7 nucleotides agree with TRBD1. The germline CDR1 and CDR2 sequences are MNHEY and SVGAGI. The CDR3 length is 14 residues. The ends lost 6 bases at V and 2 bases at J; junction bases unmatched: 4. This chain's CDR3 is CASSRQGGNQPQHF. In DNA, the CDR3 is TGTGCCAGCAGCAGACAGGGAGGCAATCAGCCCCAGCATTTT.

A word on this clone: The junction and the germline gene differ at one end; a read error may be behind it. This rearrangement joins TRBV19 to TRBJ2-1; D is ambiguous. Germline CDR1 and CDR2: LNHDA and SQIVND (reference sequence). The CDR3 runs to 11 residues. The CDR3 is CASSSFNEQFF. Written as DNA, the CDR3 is TGTGCCAGTAGTTCCTTCAATGAGCAGTTCTTC.

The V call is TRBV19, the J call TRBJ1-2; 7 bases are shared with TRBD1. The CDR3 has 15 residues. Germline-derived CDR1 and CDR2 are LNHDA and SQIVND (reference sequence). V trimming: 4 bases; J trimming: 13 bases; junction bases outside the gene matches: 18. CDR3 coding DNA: TGTGCCAGTAGTACTGAAGGAGGGGGACAGTTCGATACCACCTTC. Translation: CASSTEGGGQFDTTF.

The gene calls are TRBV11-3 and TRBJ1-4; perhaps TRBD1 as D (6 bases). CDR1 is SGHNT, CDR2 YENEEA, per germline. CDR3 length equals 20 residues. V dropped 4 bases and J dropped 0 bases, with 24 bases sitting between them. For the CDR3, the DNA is TGTGCCAGCAGCTGGGGGGGCTCTTGGGGACACAACTCAACTAATGAAAAACTGTTTTTT. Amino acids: CASSWGGSWGHNSTNEKLFF.

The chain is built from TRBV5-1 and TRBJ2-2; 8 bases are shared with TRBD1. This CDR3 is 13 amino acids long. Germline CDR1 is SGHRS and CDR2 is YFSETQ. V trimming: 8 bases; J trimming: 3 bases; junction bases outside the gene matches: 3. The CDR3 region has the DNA TGCGCCAGTAACAGGGGGGACACCGGGGAGCTGTTTTTT. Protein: CASNRGDTGELFF. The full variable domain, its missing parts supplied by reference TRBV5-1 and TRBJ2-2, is KAGVTQTPRYLIKTRGQQVTLSCSPISGHRSVSWYQQTPGQGLQFLFEYFSETQRNKGNFPGRFSGRQFSNSRSEMNVSTLELGDSALYLCASNRGDTGELFFGEGSRLTVL.

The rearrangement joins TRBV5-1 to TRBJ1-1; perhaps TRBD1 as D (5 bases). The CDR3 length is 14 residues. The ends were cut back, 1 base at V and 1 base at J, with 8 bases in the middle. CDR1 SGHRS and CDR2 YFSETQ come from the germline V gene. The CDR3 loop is CASSLRQPNTEAFF. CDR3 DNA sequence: TGCGCCAGCAGCTTGAGACAGCCGAACACTGAAGCTTTCTTT.

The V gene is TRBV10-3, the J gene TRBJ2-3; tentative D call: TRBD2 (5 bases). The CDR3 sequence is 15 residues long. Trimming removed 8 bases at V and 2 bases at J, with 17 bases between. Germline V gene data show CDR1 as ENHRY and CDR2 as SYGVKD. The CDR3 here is CAIAQLGDNTDTQYF. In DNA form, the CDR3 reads TGTGCCATCGCCCAACTAGGAGACAACACAGATACGCAGTATTTT.

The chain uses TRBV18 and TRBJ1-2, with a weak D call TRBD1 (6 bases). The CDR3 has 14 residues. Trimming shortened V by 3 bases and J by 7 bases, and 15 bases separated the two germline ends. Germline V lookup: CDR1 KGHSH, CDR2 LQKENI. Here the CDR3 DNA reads TGTGCCAGCTCACCTGATTACAGGGCTCCTGGCTACACCTTC. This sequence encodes CASSPDYRAPGYTF.

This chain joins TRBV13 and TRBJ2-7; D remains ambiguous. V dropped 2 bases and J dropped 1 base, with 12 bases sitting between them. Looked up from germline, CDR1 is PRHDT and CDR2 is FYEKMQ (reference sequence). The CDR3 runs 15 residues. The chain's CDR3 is CASSLTVVKSYEQYF. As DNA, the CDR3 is TGTGCCAGCAGCTTAACAGTCGTAAAGTCCTACGAGCAGTACTTC.

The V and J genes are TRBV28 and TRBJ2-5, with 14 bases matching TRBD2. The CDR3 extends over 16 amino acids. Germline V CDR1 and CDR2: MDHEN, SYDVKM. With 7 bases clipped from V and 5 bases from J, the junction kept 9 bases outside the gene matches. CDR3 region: CASTGTSGSIRETQYF. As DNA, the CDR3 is TGTGCCAGCACCGGGACTAGCGGGAGTATTCGGGAGACCCAGTACTTC.

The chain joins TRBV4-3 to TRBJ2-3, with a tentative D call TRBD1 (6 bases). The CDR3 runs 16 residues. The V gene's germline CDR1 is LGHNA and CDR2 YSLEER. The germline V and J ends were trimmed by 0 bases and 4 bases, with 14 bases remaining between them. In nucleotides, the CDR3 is TGCGCCAGCAGCCAAGAAAGGGGGATGAGGGCAGATACGCAGTATTTT. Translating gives CASSQERGMRADTQYF.

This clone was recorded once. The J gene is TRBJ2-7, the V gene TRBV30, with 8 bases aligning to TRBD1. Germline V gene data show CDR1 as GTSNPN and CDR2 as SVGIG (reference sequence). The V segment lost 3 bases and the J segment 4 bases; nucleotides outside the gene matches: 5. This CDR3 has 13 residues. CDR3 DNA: TGTGCCTGGAGAAGAACAGGGGGGTACGAGCAGTACTTC. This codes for CAWRRTGGYEQYF.

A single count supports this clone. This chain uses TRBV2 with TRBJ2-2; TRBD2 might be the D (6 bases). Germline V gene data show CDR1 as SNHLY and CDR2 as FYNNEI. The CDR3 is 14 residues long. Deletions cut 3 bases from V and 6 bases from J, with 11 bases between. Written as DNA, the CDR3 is TGTGCCAGCAGTGATTTTGGGGGGTCCGGGGAGCTGTTTTTT. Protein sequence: CASSDFGGSGELFF.

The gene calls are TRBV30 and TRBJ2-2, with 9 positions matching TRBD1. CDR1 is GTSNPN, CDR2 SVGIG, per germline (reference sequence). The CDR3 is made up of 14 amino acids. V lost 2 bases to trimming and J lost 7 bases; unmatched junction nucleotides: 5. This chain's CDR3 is CAWSRDRVIGELFF. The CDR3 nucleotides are TGTGCCTGGAGTAGGGACAGGGTAATCGGGGAGCTGTTTTTT.

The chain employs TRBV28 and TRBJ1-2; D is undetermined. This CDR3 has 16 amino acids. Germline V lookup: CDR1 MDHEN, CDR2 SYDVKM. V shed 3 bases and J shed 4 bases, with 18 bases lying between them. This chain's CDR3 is CASSFMSAPRIYGYTF. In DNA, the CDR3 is TGTGCCAGCAGTTTCATGAGCGCTCCAAGGATCTATGGCTACACCTTC.

DNA of the CDR3: TGTGCCACCAGCAGTCAATTAGCGGGGGGTTTCTACGAGCAGTACTTC. Its translation is CATSSQLAGGFYEQYF. V gene TRBV15 combines with J gene TRBJ2-7; TRBD2 matches at 10 bases. The CDR3 covers 16 residues. V gave up 3 bases and J gave up 3 bases; unmatched junction bases: 8. CDR1 LNHNV and CDR2 YYDKDF come from the germline V gene (reference sequence).

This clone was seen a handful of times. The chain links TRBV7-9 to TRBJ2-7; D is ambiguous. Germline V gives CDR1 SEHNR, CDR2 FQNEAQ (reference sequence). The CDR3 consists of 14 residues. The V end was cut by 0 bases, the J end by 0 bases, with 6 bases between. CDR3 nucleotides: TGTGCCAGCAGCTTAGCGGAGTTCTCCTACGAGCAGTACTTC. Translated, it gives CASSLAEFSYEQYF.

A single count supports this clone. CDR3 nucleotide sequence: TGTGCCAGCAGCTTGGCGGGAGGGTACAATGAGCAGTTCTTC. Translating gives CASSLAGGYNEQFF. The rearrangement uses TRBV11-2 and TRBJ2-1; the match to TRBD2 covers 9 bases. V gave up 3 bases and J gave up 4 bases; unmatched junction bases: 1. The CDR3 runs 14 residues. CDR1 is SGHAT and CDR2 is FQNNGV in the germline V gene.

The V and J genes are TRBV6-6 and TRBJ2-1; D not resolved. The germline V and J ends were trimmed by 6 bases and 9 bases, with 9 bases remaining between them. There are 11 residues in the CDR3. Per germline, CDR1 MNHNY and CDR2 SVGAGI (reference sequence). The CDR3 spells CASSPQVEQFF. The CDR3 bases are TGTGCCAGCAGCCCCCAGGTTGAGCAGTTCTTC.

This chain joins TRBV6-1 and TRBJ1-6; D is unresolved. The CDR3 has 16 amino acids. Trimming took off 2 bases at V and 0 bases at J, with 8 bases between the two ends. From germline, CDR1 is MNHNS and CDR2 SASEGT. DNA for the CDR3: TGTGCCAGCAGTGAAACTCCGAGCTCCTATAATTCACCCCTCCACTTT. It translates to CASSETPSSYNSPLHF.

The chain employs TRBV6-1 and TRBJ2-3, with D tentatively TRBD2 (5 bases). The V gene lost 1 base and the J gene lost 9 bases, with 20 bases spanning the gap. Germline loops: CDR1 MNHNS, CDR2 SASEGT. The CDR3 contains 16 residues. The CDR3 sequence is CASSEVSGIVYRTQYF. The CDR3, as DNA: TGTGCCAGCAGTGAAGTTTCGGGGATAGTGTATAGAACGCAGTATTTT.

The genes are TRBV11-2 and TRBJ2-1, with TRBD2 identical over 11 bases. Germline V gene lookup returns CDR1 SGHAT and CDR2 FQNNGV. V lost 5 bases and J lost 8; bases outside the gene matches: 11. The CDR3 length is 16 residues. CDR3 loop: CASSPLLAGAIDEQFF. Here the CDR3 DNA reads TGTGCCAGCAGCCCCCTACTAGCGGGAGCAATTGATGAGCAGTTCTTC. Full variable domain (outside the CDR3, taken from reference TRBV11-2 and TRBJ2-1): EAGVAQSPRYKIIEKRQSVAFWCNPISGHATLYWYQQILGQGPKLLIQFQNNGVVDDSQLPKDRFSAERLKGVDSTLKIQPAKLEDSAVYLCASSPLLAGAIDEQFFGPGTRLTVL.

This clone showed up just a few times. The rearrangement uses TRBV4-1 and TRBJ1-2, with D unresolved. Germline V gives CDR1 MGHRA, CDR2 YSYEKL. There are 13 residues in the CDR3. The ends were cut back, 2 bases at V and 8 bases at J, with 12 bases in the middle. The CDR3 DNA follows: TGCGCCAGCAGCCAACGACAAAAGGTCGGCTACACCTTC. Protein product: CASSQRQKVGYTF.

CDR3 protein: CASSSDRVNQETQYF. The CDR3 coding sequence is TGTGCCAGTAGTTCGGACAGAGTTAACCAAGAGACCCAGTACTTC. The chain joins TRBV19 to TRBJ2-5, with D maybe TRBD1 (6 bases). Per the germline V gene, CDR1 is LNHDA and CDR2 is SQIVND (reference sequence). The CDR3 runs to 15 residues. V was pared by 5 bases and J by 0 bases, with 13 bases between.

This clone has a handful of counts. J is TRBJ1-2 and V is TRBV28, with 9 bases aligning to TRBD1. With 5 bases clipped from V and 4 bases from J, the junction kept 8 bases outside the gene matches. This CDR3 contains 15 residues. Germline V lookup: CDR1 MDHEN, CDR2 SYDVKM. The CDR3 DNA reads TGTGCCAGCAGTCAACCACAGGGGGCGGGCTATGGCTACACCTTC. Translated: CASSQPQGAGYGYTF.